In this sample, the clone carrying this TCR beta chain turned up many times. Antigen unknown. This beta chain is off target for a library built for alpha chains, so its abundance means little. This sample is drawn from a study of spatial heterogeneity in lung cancer. Time point in this sample: sample taken at primary tumor resection. The study sequenced unsorted whole RNA from tumor, nontumor lung or frozen PBMC. Whole-study findings and limits: Tumor TCRs that were ubiquitous and expanded showed up in blood more at resection than follow-up.

TCRdb analysed the 5' RACE reads with MiXCR anew, one entry per CDR3 protein. The sample holds around 11,000 distinct CDR3 sequences, less than 4% seen once. Germline CDR1 DFQATT, CDR2 SNEGSKA (reference sequence). Trimming stripped 3 bases from V and 4 bases from J, with 21 bases between. The CDR3 covers 16 residues. The TCR originated in a female donor with early-stage non-small cell lung cancer. J is TRBJ2-5 and V is TRBV20-1; maybe TRBD1 (5 bases). Source: PBMCs, taken at surgery. As DNA, the CDR3 is TGCAGTGCTAGGGCAGGCACAGGACGGCGGCGAGAGACCCAGTACTTC. Translated, it gives CSARAGTGRRRETQYF.